The 28 T cell receptor beta chains presented below share a single source sample, sequenced in a study of spatial heterogeneity in lung cancer. Study-wide points: One measure, the expanded intratumoral alpha and beta TCR count, tracked tumor mutation counts.

TCRdb fed the 5' RACE reads into MiXCR, producing one record per CDR3 protein. Seen here are 9,100 or so distinct CDR3 sequences, 45% to 65% observed once, and the top ten hold roughly 28%. Their antigens are not known. Regarding time point: sample taken at primary tumor resection. This sample comprised lung tumor tissue, obtained at surgery. These receptors were obtained from a female donor with early-stage non-small cell lung cancer.

Regarding this clonotype: Little can be read into the size of this beta chain, an off-target read in a library designed for alpha chains. V is TRBV3-1 and J is TRBJ1-2, with D perhaps TRBD1 (6 bases). This CDR3 is 14 amino acids long. The V and J ends lost 6 bases and 0 bases respectively, with 11 bases between them. The germline gives CDR1 LGHDT, CDR2 YNNKEL (reference sequence). CDR3 DNA: TGTGCCAGCAGTCCCCCAGGGGCTAACTATGGCTACACCTTC. As protein: CASSPPGANYGYTF.

Points on this clonotype: The library was built for alpha chains, so this beta chain is an off-target read and its size means little. This sequence joins TRBV7-2 and TRBJ2-2, with D unresolved. The length of the CDR3 is 12 residues. Germline loops: CDR1 SGHTA, CDR2 FQGNSA. V dropped 6 bases and J dropped 5 bases, with 7 bases sitting between them. The CDR3: CASRIKTGELFF. For the CDR3, the DNA is TGTGCCAGCAGAATAAAAACCGGGGAGCTGTTTTTT.

This clonotype was recorded a few times. This beta chain appears as a stray read in a library generated for alpha chains; its size is not informative. This chain joins TRBV7-8 and TRBJ2-2; no clear D gene. The V gene's germline CDR1 is SGHVS and CDR2 FQNEAQ. CDR3 length: 15 amino acids. V lost 5 bases and J 0 bases, leaving 10 bases between the germline ends. The CDR3 DNA reads TGTGCCAGCAGCCAAGGTCACTCGAACACCGGGGAGCTGTTTTTT. Amino acids: CASSQGHSNTGELFF.

Concerning this clonotype: The library was prepared for alpha chains; this beta chain is a stray read, so its frequency means little. The CDR3 DNA reads TGTGCCAGCAGGCAACAGGGGAAAAGCAATCAGCCCCAGCATTTT. Translated: CASRQQGKSNQPQHF. The rearrangement links TRBV6-5 to TRBJ1-5, with TRBD1 matching 7 bases. This CDR3 is built from 15 residues. The trim removed 6 bases at V and 1 base at J, leaving 6 bases unmatched. CDR1 is MNHEY and CDR2 is SVGAGI in the germline V gene.

Of note for this clonotype: This beta chain lies outside the target of a library built for alpha chains; its clone size means little. The rearrangement links TRBV29-1 to TRBJ2-7; maybe TRBD2 (5 bases). The CDR3 is made up of 11 amino acids. Trimming took off 5 bases at V and 3 bases at J, with 8 bases between the two ends. The V gene's germline CDR1 is SQVTM and CDR2 ANQGSEA. This CDR3 reads CSVLGVYEQYF. The CDR3 region has the DNA TGCAGCGTTCTCGGGGTCTACGAGCAGTACTTC.

About this clonotype: This beta chain is an off-target read within a library intended for alpha chains, so its frequency means little. The genes are TRBV6-2 or TRBV6-3 and TRBJ2-1; no definite D call. V was cut by 11 bases and J by 8 bases, with 19 bases left in between. The CDR3 spans 13 residues. CDR1 MNHEY and CDR2 SVGEGT come from the germline V gene. The CDR3 DNA follows: TGTGCCGGACGACGACCCTTGGCGGATGAGCAGTTCTTC. Amino acid sequence: CAGRRPLADEQFF.

This clonotype came up a few times. Germline is not matched at one junction end, which may reflect a read error. This beta chain represents an off-target read in a library built for alpha chains; its size is of limited meaning. The rearrangement uses TRBV28 and TRBJ2-7; D assignment may be TRBD1 or TRBD2 (5 bases each). The CDR3 spans 12 residues. CDR1 MDHEN and CDR2 SYDVKM come from the germline V gene. Written as DNA, the CDR3 is TGTGCCAGCAGTCCTACTCCGGGGCGTACGGACTTC. Protein sequence: CASSPTPGRTDF.

This clonotype came up once. Since it is a stray read in a library aimed at alpha chains, this beta chain has a size that is not meaningful. This chain joins TRBV6-1 and TRBJ2-7; D may be TRBD2 (7 bases). Germline CDR1 and CDR2: MNHNS and SASEGT. The CDR3 spans 15 residues. V dropped 7 bases and J dropped 4 bases, with 20 bases sitting between them. The CDR3 DNA reads TGTGCCAGCAAAGAGGGGGGGAACTACGGATACGAGCAGTACTTC. It yields the protein CASKEGGNYGYEQYF.

Remarks on this clonotype: Found in a library prepared for alpha chains, this beta chain is an off-target read, and its abundance has little meaning. This sequence joins TRBV4-1 and TRBJ1-5, with D maybe TRBD1 (6 bases). Between the trimmed V and J ends, which lost 0 bases and 0 bases, there was a span of 12 bases. The length of the CDR3 is 17 residues. Germline CDR1 is MGHRA and CDR2 is YSYEKL. The CDR3 sequence is CASSQDLRRGSNQPQHF. CDR3 nucleotides: TGCGCCAGCAGCCAAGATCTTCGCAGGGGTAGCAATCAGCCCCAGCATTTT.

This clonotype showed up just a few times. With the library built for alpha chains, this beta chain is off target and its frequency is not meaningful. This rearrangement joins TRBV7-9 to TRBJ2-7; 7 nucleotides agree with TRBD1. The V gene's germline CDR1 is SEHNR and CDR2 FQNEAQ (reference sequence). The CDR3 consists of 14 residues. Trimming at V came to 2 bases and at J to 6 bases, leaving 7 bases not matched to a gene. CDR3 nucleotides: TGTGCCAGCAGCTTAAACAGGGGTATCTCCGAGCAGTACTTC. Protein product: CASSLNRGISEQYF.

This clonotype rates as large (0.1 to 1%). This beta chain came through as a stray read in a library set up for alpha chains, and its size says little. V is TRBV7-2 and J is TRBJ2-1; 7 nucleotides agree with TRBD1. Germline values: CDR1 SGHTA, CDR2 FQGNSA. V was pared by 1 base and J by 9 bases, with 12 bases of the junction left unmatched. This CDR3 region has 16 residues. The CDR3 spells CASSLGGQRRQGEQFF. The CDR3 DNA reads TGTGCCAGCAGCTTAGGGGGACAGCGCAGGCAGGGTGAGCAGTTCTTC.

As regards this clonotype: Found in a library prepared for alpha chains, this beta chain is an off-target read, and its abundance has little meaning. The chain combines TRBV11-2 with TRBJ2-1, with a possible D match to TRBD1 (5 bases). Per germline, CDR1 SGHAT and CDR2 FQNNGV. V was pared by 4 bases and J by 5 bases, with 9 bases between. The CDR3 sequence is 13 residues long. DNA of the CDR3: TGTGCCAGCAGCTGGACACGGGACAATGAGCAGTTCTTC. Amino acids: CASSWTRDNEQFF.

A note on this clonotype: This beta chain came through as a stray read in a library set up for alpha chains, and its size says little. The chain joins TRBV7-8 to TRBJ2-1, with 9 bases aligning to TRBD2. The germline V gene encodes CDR1 SGHVS and CDR2 FQNEAQ. This CDR3 comprises 13 residues. V was clipped by 5 bases and J by 9 bases; unmatched bases: 5. CDR3 sequence reads: CASSRAGGGEQFF. CDR3 nucleotide sequence: TGTGCCAGCAGCCGAGCGGGGGGCGGTGAGCAGTTCTTC.

This clonotype was detected a few times. This beta chain turned up in a library designed for alpha chains; as an off-target read, its abundance says little. CDR3 sequence reads: CASSFLAGSYGEQFF. The CDR3 DNA follows: TGTGCCAGCAGTTTCTTAGCGGGTTCGTACGGTGAGCAGTTCTTC. The rearrangement joins TRBV12-3 or TRBV12-4 to TRBJ2-1; TRBD2 matches 7 bases. CDR3 length: 15 amino acids. V shed 3 bases and J 9 bases; nucleotides not matched to a gene: 11.

To note about this clonotype: This beta chain turned up in a library designed for alpha chains; as an off-target read, its abundance says little. V and J are TRBV7-2 and TRBJ2-1; D unresolved. With 1 base removed from V and 7 bases from J, the gap between germline ends came to 2 bases. The CDR3 runs 11 residues. Germline CDR1 is SGHTA and CDR2 is FQGNSA. The CDR3: CASSLGNEQFF. The CDR3 DNA sequence: TGTGCCAGCAGCTTAGGTAATGAGCAGTTCTTC.

Points on this clonotype: The library was prepared for alpha chains; this beta chain is a stray read, so its frequency means little. The chain uses TRBV4-1 and TRBJ1-2; no firm D call. Germline V gene sequence: CDR1 MGHRA, CDR2 YSYEKL. Trimming stripped 2 bases from V and 1 base from J, with 8 bases between. The CDR3 runs 14 residues. The CDR3 sequence is CASSQRVRNYGYTF. Here the CDR3 DNA reads TGCGCCAGCAGCCAAAGGGTCCGTAACTATGGCTACACCTTC.

This clonotype was seen a handful of times. Since it is a stray read in a library aimed at alpha chains, this beta chain has a size that is not meaningful. This chain's CDR3 is CASSLPGQGRGEAFF. The CDR3 DNA sequence: TGTGCCAGTAGCCTACCGGGACAGGGTAGGGGCGAAGCTTTCTTT. The V and J genes are TRBV19 and TRBJ1-1, with 9 nucleotides matching TRBD1. Germline V gene lookup returns CDR1 LNHDA and CDR2 SQIVND (reference sequence). J gave up 8 bases and V 6 bases, and 13 bases lay outside the gene matches. The CDR3 sequence is 15 residues long.

As to this clonotype: Since the library was made to target alpha chains, this beta chain is a stray read and its abundance is not meaningful. J is TRBJ1-6 and V is TRBV11-2; D not certain. V lost 4 bases to trimming and J lost 7 bases, with 5 bases between them. Germline values: CDR1 SGHAT, CDR2 FQNNGV. The CDR3 sequence is 12 residues long. CDR3 sequence (DNA): TGTGCCAGCAGCTCCTCCAATTCACCCCTCCACTTT. Amino acids: CASSSSNSPLHF.

Remarks on this clonotype: This beta chain is a stray read from a library made for alpha chains; its abundance is not meaningful. This chain joins TRBV20-1 and TRBJ2-1; the match to TRBD2 covers 16 bases. Germline V gives CDR1 DFQATT, CDR2 SNEGSKA (reference sequence). J gave up 12 bases and V 0 bases, and 5 bases lay outside the gene matches. The CDR3 runs 15 residues. The CDR3 DNA reads TGCAGTGCTAGAGATTGGGGACTAGCGGGAGGGGCGCAGTTCTTC. Protein sequence: CSARDWGLAGGAQFF.

Worth noting for this clonotype: In a library made to pick up alpha chains, this beta chain is a stray read with a size that means little. The chain is built from TRBV18 and TRBJ2-3, with D maybe TRBD1 (6 bases). Trimming shortened V by 4 bases and J by 2 bases, and 13 bases separated the two germline ends. The CDR3 consists of 15 residues. Germline V gene data show CDR1 as KGHSH and CDR2 as LQKENI. CDR3 in DNA: TGTGCCAGCTCACAACAGGGAGTGCCCACAGATACGCAGTATTTT. It codes for CASSQQGVPTDTQYF.

On this clonotype itself: Because the library targeted alpha chains, this beta chain is an off-target read whose size means little. CDR3 DNA sequence: TGTGCCTGGAGGCTGGGGTGGTCCTACAATGAGCAGTTCTTC. It codes for CAWRLGWSYNEQFF. V and J are TRBV30 and TRBJ2-1; D is undetermined. CDR1 GTSNPN and CDR2 SVGIG come from the germline V gene (reference sequence). The CDR3 loop spans 14 amino acids. The V end lost 3 bases, the J end lost 1 base, and 10 bases lay between the germline ends. Using reference TRBV30 and TRBJ2-1 for the parts outside the CDR3, the full variable domain is SQTIHQWPATLVQPVGSPLSLECTVEGTSNPNLYWYRQAAGRGLQLLFYSVGIGQISSEVPQNLSASRPQDRQFILSSKKLLLSDSGFYLCAWRLGWSYNEQFFGPGTRLTVL.

As concerns this clonotype: A library prepared for alpha chains yielded this beta chain as an off-target read; its size is of little meaning. The chain recombines TRBV9 with TRBJ2-3; tentative D call: TRBD2 (5 bases). Trimming stripped 4 bases from V and 7 bases from J, with 25 bases between. Germline loops: CDR1 SGDLS, CDR2 YYNGEE. The CDR3 consists of 17 residues. Here the CDR3 reads CASSPATRTGLSHTQYF. DNA of the CDR3: TGTGCCAGCAGCCCAGCGACCCGGACTGGCCTAAGTCATACGCAGTATTTT.

Remarks on this clonotype: Little can be read into the size of this beta chain, an off-target read in a library designed for alpha chains. V gene TRBV6-1 combines with J gene TRBJ1-6; D might be TRBD1 (6 bases). This CDR3 comprises 16 residues. Trimming stripped 5 bases from V and 9 bases from J, with 20 bases between. The V gene's germline CDR1 is MNHNS and CDR2 SASEGT. In DNA form, the CDR3 reads TGTGCCAGCAGTACCGAGAGGGGGGCGCGGAGTTCACCCCTCCACTTT. Translating gives CASSTERGARSSPLHF.

With respect to this clonotype: This beta chain is off target for a library built for alpha chains, so its abundance means little. The V gene is TRBV5-1, the J gene TRBJ2-7, with 9 bases that match TRBD1. CDR1 SGHRS and CDR2 YFSETQ come from the germline V gene. The CDR3 covers 14 residues. The J segment lost 2 bases and the V segment lost 0 bases, leaving 0 bases of the junction unmatched. The DNA of the CDR3 is TGCGCCAGCAGCTTGGGGACAGGGGCCTACGAGCAGTACTTC. Protein: CASSLGTGAYEQYF.

This clonotype turned up a few times. This beta chain turned up in a library designed for alpha chains; as an off-target read, its abundance says little. This rearrangement joins TRBV11-3 to TRBJ1-6, with D unresolved. With 8 bases removed from V and 7 bases from J, the gap between germline ends came to 12 bases. The germline gives CDR1 SGHNT, CDR2 YENEEA. The CDR3 has 13 amino acids. This CDR3 is CASSETGNSPLHF. In nucleotides, the CDR3 is TGTGCCAGCTCTGAGACGGGAAATTCACCCCTCCACTTT.

This clonotype has a handful of counts. This beta chain was picked up by a library intended for alpha chains and is off target, so its count carries little meaning. This chain joins TRBV7-9 and TRBJ1-1; 7 nucleotides line up with TRBD1. The CDR3 covers 14 residues. Germline CDR1 reads SEHNR; CDR2 reads FQNEAQ (reference sequence). After removal of 5 bases from V and 2 bases from J, the junction contained 5 bases not matched to a gene. The CDR3: CASSQQGRNTEAFF. The CDR3 DNA reads TGTGCCAGCAGCCAACAGGGGAGAAACACTGAAGCTTTCTTT.

Sample share makes this clonotype medium-sized (0.01 to 0.1%). Because the library targeted alpha chains, this beta chain is an off-target read whose size means little. The chain recombines TRBV28 with TRBJ1-1; a possible D gene is TRBD1 (5 bases). The CDR3 is 11 amino acids. Looked up from germline, CDR1 is MDHEN and CDR2 is SYDVKM. Trimming left V 8 bases short and J 8 bases short, with 12 bases between. In DNA, the CDR3 is TGTGCCAGCGGTCGGGGCTTAGAAGCTTTCTTT. Translation gives CASGRGLEAFF.

This clonotype has a handful of counts. This beta chain is a stray sequence in a library constructed for alpha chains; its clone size is not meaningful. The chain joins TRBV28 to TRBJ1-4; TRBD1 matches 7 bases. From germline, CDR1 is MDHEN and CDR2 SYDVKM. The J segment lost 8 bases and the V segment lost 6 bases, leaving 9 bases of the junction unmatched. This CDR3 is 14 amino acids long. This CDR3 reads CASRRTGESEKLFF. CDR3 nucleotides: TGTGCCAGCAGAAGAACAGGGGAGAGCGAAAAACTGTTTTTT.